One and the same sample provided the 2 T cell receptor beta chains below, sequenced in a study of high-grade serous ovarian cancer treatment subgroups (dated by TCRdb to 2020 to 2022). Collection of tumor samples took place before definitive surgery or chemotherapy. Libraries were prepared through the immunoSEQ multiplex PCR assay. TCRdb's version of the immuneACCESS table is confined to in-frame rearrangements and falls short of the full clone set. An unresolved V gene accounts for under half of the shortfall where checked; the remainder is of unknown origin. This sample holds thousands of clones; around 72% were observed only once. The ten largest make up around 10% of the sample. Sequenced material: tumor tissue. Every receptor here comes from a human donor with high-grade serous ovarian cancer.

The chain couples TRBV5-8 to TRBJ2-6, with 10 bases identical to TRBD1. Per germline, CDR1 SGHTS and CDR2 YDEGEE. J lost 3 bases, V lost 5 bases, and 5 bases had no gene match. This CDR3 is 16 amino acids long. The CDR3 sequence: CASSSGTGVGANVLTF. DNA of the CDR3: TGTGCCAGCAGTTCCGGGACAGGGGTTGGGGCCAACGTCCTGACTTTC. Drawing the rest from reference TRBV5-8 and TRBJ2-6, the complete variable domain is EAGVTQSPTHLIKTRGQQATLRCSPISGHTSVYWYQQALGLGLQFLLWYDEGEERNRGNFPPRFSGRQFPNYSSELNVNALELEDSALYLCASSSGTGVGANVLTFGAGSRLTVL.

This sequence joins TRBV7-9 and TRBJ2-3; D is uncertain. CDR1 SEHNR and CDR2 FQNEAQ come from the germline V gene (reference sequence). This CDR3 has 12 amino acids. The V and J ends lost 5 bases and 1 base respectively, with 4 bases between them. Written as DNA, the CDR3 is TGTGCCAGCAGCGGCCGCACAGATACGCAGTATTTT. Amino acid sequence: CASSGRTDTQYF.